The sequence of this T cell receptor (beta chain) was determined in a study of blood T cell repertoires in COVID-19 (dated by TCRdb to the early 2020s). For the study in its entirety: The collaborator samples originated in the United States, Italy and Spain and spanned the acute and convalescent phases of COVID-19. The material from the prospective study consisted of cDNA or gDNA derived from T cells, B-cell-depleted T cells, or PBMCs. Subjects who had been exposed to COVID-19, were actively infected with it, or had recovered from it provided the deeply sampled blood TCRbeta repertoires that made up the dataset. The repertoires were made available in a free public database intended to serve as a resource for research on the immune response to SARS-CoV-2. The samples were drawn from the first 160 participants of the ongoing ImmuneRACE study and from 1,254 subjects provided by 6 global collaborators. Nearly every sample came with metadata listing a de-identified subject ID, COVID-19 status, age in years and sex. Where HLA class I and class II types were available, the types were taken from metadata supplied by the sample provider, not from assay-based typing.

The germline V gene specifies KGHSH as CDR1 and LQKENI as CDR2. The CDR3 runs 16 residues from the cysteine to the phenylalanine. Of all the DNA, just the CDR3 is kept, 48 bases in frame from base 1. Relative to germline, V is missing 5 bases and J is missing 0 bases, with 8 bases of the junction outside any gene match. With regard to this clone: Its target antigen remains unknown. No much larger clone exists at a distance of one base, and base qualities are not known.

The immunoSEQ Assay, a bias-controlled multiplex PCR, was used to amplify TCRbeta CDR3 regions from genomic DNA. Concerning the study's data processing: The number of nucleated cells in each sample was estimated by amplification of reference gene primers within the assay. To quantify the absolute abundance of each unique TCRbeta CDR3 rearrangement, sequence reads were collapsed and filtered. For each sample, productive Simpson clonality was calculated by taking the square root of Simpson's diversity index across productive rearrangements. TCRdb mirrors the immuneACCESS table, restricted to in-frame sequences. Some clones are absent from its copies; in checked studies, under half trace to an unresolved V gene, and the reason for the others is unknown. The V and J calls and clone size were taken over from that table, and D and trimming were inferred from the DNA. The sample yields 150,000 to 200,000 clones; approximately 83% were counted once. The top ten clones comprise about 9.6% of the sample.

Whole blood was collected in K2EDTA tubes by collaborating institutions according to the institutions' own protocols. For TCRbeta analysis, collaborators shipped samples in one of three forms: frozen whole blood, isolated PBMCs, or DNA extracted from either of those sample types. General findings and caveats noted by the study authors: Clinical and demographic metadata were provided uncurated, with the amount varying by source and participant.

This receptor chain uses TRBV18 and TRBJ2-7; TRBD1 lines up with 9 middle nucleotides. The receptor was isolated from a man aged 50-59 years with active or convalescent COVID-19. The sequenced material came from peripheral blood. Here the CDR3 is given as CASSAGQGLSSYEQYF. In nucleotides, the sequence is TGTGCCAGCTCAGCGGGACAGGGTTTGAGCTCCTACGAGCAGTACTTC.